This T cell receptor (beta chain) was retrieved from a study of T cell responses to AZD1222 COVID-19 vaccine. Study-level points and caveats: At baseline, just 5 or 6 AZD1222 recipients tested seropositive. Nearly half of spike-specific TCRs reportedly target variant regions that are unmutated in the B.1.351 and B.1.1.7 variants. The donors showed a predominance of white British ancestry and of females, with possible underestimation of clonal diversity.

About this clone: Its antigen is undetermined.

CDR1 is SGHDT, CDR2 YYEEEE, per germline. This CDR3 contains 14 residues. The germline V and J ends were trimmed by 4 bases and 4 bases, with 12 bases remaining between them. Here immunoSEQ multiplex PCR was the method, and the copy in TCRdb shows in-frame clones only, minus some. Among roughly 120,000 clones, 91% were seen once, and the ten largest hold over 2.5%. The clonotype originates from an adult in good health. The input for sequencing was peripheral blood, taken on day 0 of AZD1222 vaccination. The genes are TRBV5-6 and TRBJ1-3, with D maybe TRBD1 (5 bases). The CDR3 nucleotides are TGTGCCAGCAGCGGAAAGGGGTACGGAAACACCATATATTTT. The encoded protein is CASSGKGYGNTIYF.